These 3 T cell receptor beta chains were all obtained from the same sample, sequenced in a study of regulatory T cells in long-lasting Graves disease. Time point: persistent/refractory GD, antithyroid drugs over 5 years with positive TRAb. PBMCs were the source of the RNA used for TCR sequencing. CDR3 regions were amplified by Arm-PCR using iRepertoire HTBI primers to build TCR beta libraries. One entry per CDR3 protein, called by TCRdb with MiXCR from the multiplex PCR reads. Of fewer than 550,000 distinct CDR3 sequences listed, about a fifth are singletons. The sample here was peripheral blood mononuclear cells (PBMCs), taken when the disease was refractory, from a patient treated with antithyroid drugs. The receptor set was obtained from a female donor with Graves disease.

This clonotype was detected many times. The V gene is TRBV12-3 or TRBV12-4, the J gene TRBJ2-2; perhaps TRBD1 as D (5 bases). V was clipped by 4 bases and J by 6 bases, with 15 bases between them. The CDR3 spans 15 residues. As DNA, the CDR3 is TGTGCCAGCAGTTACGACAGCTATGGCGCCGGGGAGCTGTTTTTT. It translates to CASSYDSYGAGELFF.

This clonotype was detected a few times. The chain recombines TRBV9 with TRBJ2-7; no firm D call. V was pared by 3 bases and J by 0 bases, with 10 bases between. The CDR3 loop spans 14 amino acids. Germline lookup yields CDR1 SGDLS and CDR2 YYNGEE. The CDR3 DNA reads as TGTGCCAGCAGCGCTGACCTTGTCTCCTACGAGCAGTACTTC. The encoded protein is CASSADLVSYEQYF. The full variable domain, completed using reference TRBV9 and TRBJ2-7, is DSGVTQTPKHLITATGQRVTLRCSPRSGDLSVYWYQQSLDQGLQFLIQYYNGEERAKGNILERFSAQQFPDLHSELNLSSLELGDSALYFCASSADLVSYEQYFGPGTRLTVT.

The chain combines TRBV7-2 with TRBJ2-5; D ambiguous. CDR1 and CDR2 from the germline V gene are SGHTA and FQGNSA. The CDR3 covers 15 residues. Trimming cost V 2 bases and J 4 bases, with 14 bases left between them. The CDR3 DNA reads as TGTGCCAGCAGCTTAATTGGACGCCTTGGAGAGACCCAGTACTTC. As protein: CASSLIGRLGETQYF.